These 26 T cell receptor beta chains share one sample of origin, sequenced in a study of cytomegalovirus exposure and HLA in healthy donors. The PCR had 60 Vbeta and 13 Jbeta primers. Assay used: immunoSEQ multiplex PCR; TCRdb lists only in-frame clones, some missing. Of 150,000 or so clones in the sample, more than 70% were seen once. The sequencing input was PBMCs. The receptors shown here come from a male donor in good health and CMV-seropositive.

This chain joins TRBV7-9 and TRBJ2-7; 9 bases agree with TRBD1. The germline V gene has CDR1 SEHNR and CDR2 FQNEAQ (reference sequence). This CDR3 has 16 residues. The CDR3 loop is CSVGTGNSLGPYEQYF. The CDR3 coding sequence is TGTTCCGTAGGGACAGGGAATTCTTTGGGCCCTTACGAGCAGTACTTC.

V gene TRBV30 combines with J gene TRBJ1-1, with D unclear. This CDR3 comprises 11 residues. Germline V gene lookup returns CDR1 GTSNPN and CDR2 SVGIG (reference sequence). V lost 3 bases and J lost 2, with 4 bases in between. This CDR3 is CAWSVNTEAFF. In DNA, the CDR3 is TGTGCCTGGAGCGTAAACACTGAAGCTTTCTTT.

The chain joins TRBV5-1 to TRBJ2-7; D not certain. Germline V lookup: CDR1 SGHRS, CDR2 YFSETQ. V lost 0 bases to trimming and J lost 2 bases, with 9 bases between them. This CDR3 contains 14 residues. The CDR3 protein is CASSLARAPYEQYF. CDR3 in DNA: TGCGCCAGCAGCTTGGCAAGAGCCCCCTACGAGCAGTACTTC.

The chain uses TRBV6-5 and TRBJ1-6, with 11 positions matching TRBD1. The germline gives CDR1 MNHEY, CDR2 SVGAGI. CDR3 length: 15 amino acids. J gave up 9 bases and V 2 bases, and 3 bases lay outside the gene matches. The CDR3 spells CASSYAGQGGSPLHF. The CDR3, as DNA: TGTGCCAGCAGTTACGCGGGACAGGGGGGTTCACCCCTCCACTTT.

The rearrangement uses TRBV27 and TRBJ2-1, with TRBD2 matching over 12 bases. CDR3 length: 18 amino acids. The V segment lost 8 bases and the J segment 3 bases; nucleotides outside the gene matches: 14. Looked up from germline, CDR1 is MNHEY and CDR2 is SMNVEV (reference sequence). The CDR3 is CASSGTSGPLSHYNEQFF. The DNA of the CDR3 is TGTGCCAGCTCCGGGACTAGCGGGCCCCTTTCGCACTACAATGAGCAGTTCTTC.

The table lists this clone with a few counts. The chain carries TRBV27 and TRBJ2-7; 8 positions agree with TRBD1. The V gene end was trimmed by 8 bases and the J gene end by 12 bases; junction bases not matched to a gene: 9. The CDR3 is 11 residues long. Germline V gene lookup returns CDR1 MNHEY and CDR2 SMNVEV (reference sequence). The CDR3 loop reads CASGRQGQRYF. DNA for the CDR3: TGTGCCAGCGGCCGACAGGGGCAACGGTACTTC.

The chain couples TRBV7-2 to TRBJ2-3; 11 nucleotides match TRBD2. The ends lost 5 bases at V and 4 bases at J; junction bases unmatched: 11. Per germline, CDR1 SGHTA and CDR2 FQGNSA. This CDR3 contains 17 residues. The CDR3 sequence: CASSAKTSGTVSDTQYF. The CDR3 DNA reads as TGTGCCAGCAGCGCGAAGACTAGCGGGACGGTCTCAGATACGCAGTATTTT.

This clone was found once. Other DNA sequences in this specimen translate into the identical CDR3. V gene TRBV28 combines with J gene TRBJ2-5; 9 positions agree with TRBD2. Germline V gene lookup returns CDR1 MDHEN and CDR2 SYDVKM. The V and J ends lost 1 base and 0 bases, in that order; junction bases with no gene match: 0. This CDR3 has 15 amino acids. CDR3 loop: CASSLLAGDQETQYF. In DNA, the CDR3 is TGTGCCAGCAGTTTATTAGCGGGGGACCAAGAGACCCAGTACTTC.

The V call is TRBV10-1, the J call TRBJ2-3, with a tentative D call TRBD1 (5 bases). Germline V gene data show CDR1 as WNHNN and CDR2 as SYGVQD (reference sequence). The V gene lost 6 bases and the J gene lost 3 bases, with 7 bases spanning the gap. The CDR3 totals 12 residues. Here the CDR3 DNA reads TGCGCCAGCAGGGACACGACAGATACGCAGTATTTT. The encoded protein is CASRDTTDTQYF.

The rearrangement links TRBV18 to TRBJ2-5, with 12 bases matching TRBD2. Germline CDR1 reads KGHSH; CDR2 reads LQKENI. The CDR3 sequence is 17 residues long. V shed 0 bases and J 6 bases; nucleotides not matched to a gene: 8. The CDR3 loop is CASSPPRLAGEYKTQYF. As DNA, the CDR3 is TGTGCCAGCTCACCACCGAGACTAGCGGGAGAGTATAAGACCCAGTACTTC.

V and J are TRBV11-1 and TRBJ2-5, with 9 bases fitting TRBD2. This CDR3 spans 16 amino acids. CDR1 is SGHAT and CDR2 is FQDESV in the germline V gene (reference sequence). J lost 4 bases, V lost 1 base, and 7 bases had no gene match. CDR3 sequence: CASSLDLAGLRETQYF. CDR3 in DNA: TGTGCCAGCAGCTTAGATCTAGCGGGACTTCGAGAGACCCAGTACTTC.

The chain carries TRBV11-3 and TRBJ1-1; D gene uncertain. Trimming shortened V by 5 bases and J by 0 bases, and 10 bases separated the two germline ends. Per the germline V gene, CDR1 is SGHNT and CDR2 is YENEEA. The length of the CDR3 is 14 residues. The CDR3 region has the DNA TGTGCCAGCAGCCCGACTAGGATGAACACTGAAGCTTTCTTT. It yields the protein CASSPTRMNTEAFF.

The chain employs TRBV13 and TRBJ2-7; the D gene is possibly TRBD1 (5 bases). This CDR3 contains 15 residues. With 3 bases removed from V and 1 base from J, the gap between germline ends came to 13 bases. Germline V gene sequence: CDR1 PRHDT, CDR2 FYEKMQ (reference sequence). The DNA for the CDR3 is TGTGCCAGCAGCTTCCAGGGCAGCCTATCCTACGAGCAGTACTTC. Translated: CASSFQGSLSYEQYF.

This sequence joins TRBV28 and TRBJ2-3, with D unresolved. Germline V lookup: CDR1 MDHEN, CDR2 SYDVKM. The CDR3 totals 11 residues. With 6 bases removed from V and 4 bases from J, the gap between germline ends came to 5 bases. In DNA, the CDR3 is TGTGCCAGCAGCTCCGCAGATACGCAGTATTTT. It is translated as CASSSADTQYF. Full variable domain (outside the CDR3, taken from reference TRBV28 and TRBJ2-3): DVKVTQSSRYLVKRTGEKVFLECVQDMDHENMFWYRQDPGLGLRLIYFSYDVKMKEKGDIPEGYSVSREKKERFSLILESASTNQTSMYLCASSSADTQYFGPGTRLTVL.

This chain uses TRBV11-2 with TRBJ2-1; 8 nucleotides line up with TRBD2. With 8 bases clipped from V and 4 bases from J, the junction kept 13 bases outside the gene matches. CDR1 is SGHAT and CDR2 is FQNNGV in the germline V gene. The CDR3 has 16 residues. The CDR3 bases are TGTGCCAGCGGCGTCAGGAGGCGGGAGGCTTACAATGAGCAGTTCTTC. It yields the protein CASGVRRREAYNEQFF.

The chain has TRBV11-2 and TRBJ1-2; possible D gene TRBD1, 6 bases. Germline V CDR1 and CDR2: SGHAT, FQNNGV. The CDR3 extends over 15 amino acids. Trimming pared 4 bases from V and 7 bases from J, leaving 19 bases between. The CDR3: CASSSPRQGMRGYTF. The CDR3 DNA follows: TGTGCCAGCAGCTCCCCGAGGCAGGGGATGCGTGGCTACACCTTC.

This clone has only one observation. The rearrangement joins TRBV29-1 to TRBJ1-1; D is unclear. Germline lookup yields CDR1 SQVTM and CDR2 ANQGSEA. V was trimmed by 4 bases and J by 3 bases, leaving 9 bases between them. CDR3 size: 12 residues. CDR3 sequence (DNA): TGCAGCGTTGTACCGGCGGACACTGAAGCTTTCTTT. It codes for CSVVPADTEAFF.

This clone was recorded once. This chain connects TRBV12-2 to TRBJ1-6; the table names TRBD1, a call not compared with the DNA. TRBV12-2 is reported as a pseudogene. This CDR3 comprises 15 residues. CDR3 residues: CASLYRDSYNSPLHF. CDR3 bases: TGTGCAAGTCTTTACCGGGACAGTTATAATTCACCCCTCCACTTT.

The gene calls are TRBV30 and TRBJ2-7; the D gene is possibly TRBD1 (5 bases). The V and J ends lost 3 bases and 0 bases respectively, with 15 bases between them. The germline V gene has CDR1 GTSNPN and CDR2 SVGIG (reference sequence). The CDR3 runs 15 residues. CDR3 sequence reads: CAWRILTGLSYEQYF. The CDR3 DNA reads TGTGCCTGGAGAATTCTTACAGGTCTCTCCTACGAGCAGTACTTC.

The rearrangement links TRBV2 to TRBJ1-4; 9 positions agree with TRBD1. Germline CDR1 is SNHLY and CDR2 is FYNNEI. The V and J ends lost 11 bases and 7 bases, in that order; junction bases with no gene match: 5. The CDR3 is 12 residues long. The CDR3 DNA reads as TGTGCCGTACAGGGGGCCGGTGAAAAACTGTTTTTT. Translation gives CAVQGAGEKLFF. The full variable domain, with the rest looked up from reference TRBV2 and TRBJ1-4, is EPEVTQTPSHQVTQMGQEVILRCVPISNHLYFYWYRQILGQKVEFLVSFYNNEISEKSEIFDDQFSVERPDGSNFTLKIRSTKLEDSAMYFCAVQGAGEKLFFGSGTQLSVL.

The rearrangement joins TRBV7-9 to TRBJ2-7; weak D call: TRBD2 (6 bases). The CDR3 is 14 amino acids. Germline V gene sequence: CDR1 SEHNR, CDR2 FQNEAQ (reference sequence). With 5 bases removed from V and 5 bases from J, the gap between germline ends came to 16 bases. CDR3 residues: CASSQAGPLDEQYF. CDR3 in DNA: TGTGCCAGCAGCCAGGCGGGACCCCTGGACGAGCAGTACTTC.

The J gene is TRBJ2-1, the V gene TRBV5-6; D remains unclear. Trimming removed 0 bases at V and 0 bases at J, with 10 bases between. The CDR3 sequence is 16 residues long. Germline-derived CDR1 and CDR2 are SGHDT and YYEEEE. CDR3 DNA: TGTGCCAGCAGCTTGGAGCAGGTGAGCTCCTACAATGAGCAGTTCTTC. Translating it yields CASSLEQVSSYNEQFF.

This clone was seen once. This rearrangement joins TRBV7-9 to TRBJ1-2, with 11 bases identical to TRBD1. CDR1 and CDR2 (germline): SEHNR, FQNEAQ (reference sequence). Unmatched junction bases numbered 6, after V lost 7 bases and J lost 2 bases. This CDR3 contains 15 residues. CDR3 bases: TGTGCCAGCACCAATCGGACAGGGGGCAACTATGGCTACACCTTC. The encoded protein is CASTNRTGGNYGYTF.

This sequence joins TRBV27 and TRBJ2-1; 7 positions match TRBD2. V was clipped by 8 bases and J by 10 bases; unmatched bases: 11. This CDR3 has 13 residues. Germline values: CDR1 MNHEY, CDR2 SMNVEV (reference sequence). DNA of the CDR3: TGTGCCAGCGTTGGACTAGAGGATTACGAGCAGTTCTTC. The encoded protein is CASVGLEDYEQFF.

The chain combines TRBV4-3 with TRBJ2-1; D uncertain. Germline V gene lookup returns CDR1 LGHNA and CDR2 YSLEER. V was shortened by 1 base and J by 4 bases, with 11 bases between the two germline ends. The CDR3 has 15 amino acids. The CDR3, as DNA: TGCGCCAGCAGCCAAGGACAAGGTCGATACAATGAGCAGTTCTTC. This translates into CASSQGQGRYNEQFF.

V gene TRBV18 combines with J gene TRBJ1-5; D gene ambiguous. The CDR3 covers 14 residues. The V end lost 1 base, the J end lost 6 bases, and 10 bases lay between the germline ends. Germline V gene lookup returns CDR1 KGHSH and CDR2 LQKENI. CDR3 in amino acids: CASSPREGGQPQHF. In DNA form, the CDR3 reads TGTGCCAGCTCACCACGGGAGGGCGGTCAGCCCCAGCATTTT. Combining the CDR3 with reference TRBV18 and TRBJ1-5 gives the whole variable domain NAGVMQNPRHLVRRRGQEARLRCSPMKGHSHVYWYRQLPEEGLKFMVYLQKENIIDESGMPKERFSAEFPKEGPSILRIQQVVRGDSAAYFCASSPREGGQPQHFGDGTRLSIL.